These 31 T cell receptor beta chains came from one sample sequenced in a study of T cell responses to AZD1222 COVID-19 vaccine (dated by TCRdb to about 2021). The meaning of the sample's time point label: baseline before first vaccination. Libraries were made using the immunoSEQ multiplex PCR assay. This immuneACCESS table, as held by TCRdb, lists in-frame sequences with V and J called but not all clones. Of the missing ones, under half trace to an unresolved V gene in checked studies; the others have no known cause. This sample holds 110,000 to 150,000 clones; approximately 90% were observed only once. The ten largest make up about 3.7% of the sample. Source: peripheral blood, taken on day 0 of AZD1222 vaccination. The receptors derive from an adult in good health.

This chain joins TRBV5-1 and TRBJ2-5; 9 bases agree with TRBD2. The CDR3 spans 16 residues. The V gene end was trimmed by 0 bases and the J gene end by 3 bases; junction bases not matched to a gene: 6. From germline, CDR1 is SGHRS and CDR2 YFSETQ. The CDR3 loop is CASSLGQREAEETQYF. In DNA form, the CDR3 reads TGCGCCAGCAGCTTGGGTCAGCGGGAGGCGGAAGAGACCCAGTACTTC.

CDR3 amino acids: CASSTDRLDSYEQYF. CDR3 bases: TGTGCCAGTAGTACCGACAGATTGGACTCCTACGAGCAGTACTTC. This sequence joins TRBV19 and TRBJ2-7; D is perhaps TRBD1 (5 bases). Germline values: CDR1 LNHDA, CDR2 SQIVND (reference sequence). Trimming pared 4 bases from V and 0 bases from J, leaving 13 bases between. CDR3 length: 15 amino acids. The full variable domain, rest sourced from reference TRBV19 and TRBJ2-7, is DGGITQSPKYLFRKEGQNVTLSCEQNLNHDAMYWYRQDPGQGLRLIYYSQIVNDFQKGDIAEGYSVSREKKESFPLTVTSAQKNPTAFYLCASSTDRLDSYEQYFGPGTRLTVT.

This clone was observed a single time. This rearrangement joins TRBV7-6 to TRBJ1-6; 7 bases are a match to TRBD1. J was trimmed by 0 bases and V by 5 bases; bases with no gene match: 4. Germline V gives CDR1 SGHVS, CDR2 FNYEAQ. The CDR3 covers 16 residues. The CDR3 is CASSPQGSSYNSPLHF. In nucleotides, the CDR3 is TGTGCCAGCAGCCCACAGGGGAGCTCCTATAATTCACCCCTCCACTTT.

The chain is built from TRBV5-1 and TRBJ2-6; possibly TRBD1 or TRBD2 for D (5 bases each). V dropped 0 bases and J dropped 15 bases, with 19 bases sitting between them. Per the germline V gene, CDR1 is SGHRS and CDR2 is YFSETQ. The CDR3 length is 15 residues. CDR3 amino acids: CASSLAAGTPVALTF. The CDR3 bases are TGCGCCAGCAGCTTGGCCGCCGGGACCCCGGTTGCCCTGACTTTC.

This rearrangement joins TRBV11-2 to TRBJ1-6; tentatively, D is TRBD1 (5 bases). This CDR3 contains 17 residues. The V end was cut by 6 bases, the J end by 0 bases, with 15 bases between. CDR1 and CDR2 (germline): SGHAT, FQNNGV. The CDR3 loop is CASRRGLLSSYNSPLHF. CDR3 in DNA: TGTGCCAGCAGACGGGGACTCCTGAGCTCCTATAATTCACCCCTCCACTTT.

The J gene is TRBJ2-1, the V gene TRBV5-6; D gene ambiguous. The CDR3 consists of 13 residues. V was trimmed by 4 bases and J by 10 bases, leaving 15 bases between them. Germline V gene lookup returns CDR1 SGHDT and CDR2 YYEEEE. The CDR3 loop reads CASSMDPMGEQFF. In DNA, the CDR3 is TGTGCCAGCAGCATGGACCCGATGGGAGAGCAGTTCTTC.

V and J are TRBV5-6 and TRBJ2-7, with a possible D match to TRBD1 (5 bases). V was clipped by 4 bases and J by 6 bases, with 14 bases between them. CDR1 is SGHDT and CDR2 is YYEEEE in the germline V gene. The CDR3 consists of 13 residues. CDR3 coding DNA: TGTGCCAGCAGCGGACCCTGGGGCATCGAGCAGTACTTC. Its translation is CASSGPWGIEQYF.

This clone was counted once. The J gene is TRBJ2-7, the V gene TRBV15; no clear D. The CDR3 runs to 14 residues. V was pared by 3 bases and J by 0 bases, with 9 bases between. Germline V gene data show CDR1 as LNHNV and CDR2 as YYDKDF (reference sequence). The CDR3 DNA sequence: TGTGCCACCAGCAGCTTAAGACCCTCCTACGAGCAGTACTTC. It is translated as CATSSLRPSYEQYF.

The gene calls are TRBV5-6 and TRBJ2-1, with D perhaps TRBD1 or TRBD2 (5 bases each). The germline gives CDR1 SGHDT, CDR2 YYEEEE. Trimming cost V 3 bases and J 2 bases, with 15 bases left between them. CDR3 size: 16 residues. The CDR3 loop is CASSSGPTQTYNEQFF. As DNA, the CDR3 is TGTGCCAGCAGCTCGGGGCCTACACAGACCTACAATGAGCAGTTCTTC.

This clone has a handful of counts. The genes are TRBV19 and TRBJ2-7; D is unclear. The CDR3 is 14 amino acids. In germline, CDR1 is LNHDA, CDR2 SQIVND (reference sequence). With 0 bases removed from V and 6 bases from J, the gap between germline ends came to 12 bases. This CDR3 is CASSIDFPTSEQYF. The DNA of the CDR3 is TGTGCCAGTAGTATAGATTTTCCTACTTCCGAGCAGTACTTC.

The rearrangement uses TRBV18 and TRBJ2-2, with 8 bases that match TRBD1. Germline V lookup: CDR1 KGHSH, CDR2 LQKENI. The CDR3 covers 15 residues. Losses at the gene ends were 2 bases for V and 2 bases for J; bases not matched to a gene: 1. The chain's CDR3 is CASSPGTGNTGELFF. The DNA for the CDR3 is TGTGCCAGCTCACCAGGGACAGGAAACACCGGGGAGCTGTTTTTT.

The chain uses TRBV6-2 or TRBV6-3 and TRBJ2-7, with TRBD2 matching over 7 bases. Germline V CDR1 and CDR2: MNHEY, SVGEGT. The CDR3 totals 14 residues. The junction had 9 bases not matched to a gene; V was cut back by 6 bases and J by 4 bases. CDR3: CASSPGGGPYEQYF. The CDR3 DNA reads TGTGCCAGCAGCCCTGGGGGGGGTCCATACGAGCAGTACTTC.

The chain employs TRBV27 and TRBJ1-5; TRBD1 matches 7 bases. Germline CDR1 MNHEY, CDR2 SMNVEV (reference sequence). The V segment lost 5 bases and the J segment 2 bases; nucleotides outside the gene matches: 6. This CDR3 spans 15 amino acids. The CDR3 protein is CASSNRQGRNQPQHF. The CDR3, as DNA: TGTGCCAGCAGTAACCGACAGGGTCGCAATCAGCCCCAGCATTTT.

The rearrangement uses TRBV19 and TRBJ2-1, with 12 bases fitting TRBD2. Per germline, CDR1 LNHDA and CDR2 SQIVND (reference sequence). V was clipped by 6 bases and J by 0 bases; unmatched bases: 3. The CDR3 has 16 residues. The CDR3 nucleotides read TGTGCCAGTAGCCCACTAGCGGGGGGCTCCTACAATGAGCAGTTCTTC. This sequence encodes CASSPLAGGSYNEQFF.

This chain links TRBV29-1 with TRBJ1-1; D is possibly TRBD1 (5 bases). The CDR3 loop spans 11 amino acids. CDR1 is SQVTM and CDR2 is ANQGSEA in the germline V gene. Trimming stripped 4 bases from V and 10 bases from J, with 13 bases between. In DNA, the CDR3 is TGCAGCGTTGGAGGTTCCGGGGGAGCTTTCTTT. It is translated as CSVGGSGGAFF.

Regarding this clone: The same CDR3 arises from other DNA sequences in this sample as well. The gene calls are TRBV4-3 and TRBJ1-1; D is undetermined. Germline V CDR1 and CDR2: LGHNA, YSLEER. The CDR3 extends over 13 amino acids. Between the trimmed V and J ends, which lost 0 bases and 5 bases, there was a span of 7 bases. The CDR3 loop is CASSQDRGTEAFF. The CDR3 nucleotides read TGCGCCAGCAGCCAAGATCGGGGAACTGAAGCTTTCTTT.

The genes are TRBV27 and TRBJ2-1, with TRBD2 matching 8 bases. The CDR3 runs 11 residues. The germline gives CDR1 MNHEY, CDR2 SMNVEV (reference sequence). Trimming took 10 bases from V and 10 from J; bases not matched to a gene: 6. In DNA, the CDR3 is TGTGCCACCGGTAGCGGGAAAGAGCAGTTCTTC. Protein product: CATGSGKEQFF.

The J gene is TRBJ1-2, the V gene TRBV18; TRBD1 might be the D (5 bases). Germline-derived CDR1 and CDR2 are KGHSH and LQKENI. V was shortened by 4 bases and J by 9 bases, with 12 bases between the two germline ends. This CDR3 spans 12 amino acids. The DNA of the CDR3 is TGTGCCAGCTCACGACCGCAGGGCCGCTACACCTTC. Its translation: CASSRPQGRYTF.

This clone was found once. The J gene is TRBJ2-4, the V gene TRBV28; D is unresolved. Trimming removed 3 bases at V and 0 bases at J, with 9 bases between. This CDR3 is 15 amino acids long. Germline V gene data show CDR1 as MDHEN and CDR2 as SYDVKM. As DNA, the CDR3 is TGTGCCAGCAGTTTGCTCCCCCTAGCCAAAAACATTCAGTACTTC. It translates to CASSLLPLAKNIQYF.

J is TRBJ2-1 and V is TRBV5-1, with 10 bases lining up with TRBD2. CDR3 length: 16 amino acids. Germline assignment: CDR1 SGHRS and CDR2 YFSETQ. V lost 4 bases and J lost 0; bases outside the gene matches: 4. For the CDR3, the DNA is TGCGCCAGCAGCCTAAGCGGGAGGGGCTCCTACAATGAGCAGTTCTTC. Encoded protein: CASSLSGRGSYNEQFF.

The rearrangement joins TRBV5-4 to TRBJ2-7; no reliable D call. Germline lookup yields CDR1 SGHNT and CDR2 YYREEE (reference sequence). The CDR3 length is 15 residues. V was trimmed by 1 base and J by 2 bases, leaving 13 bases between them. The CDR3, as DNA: TGTGCCAGCAGCTTGCGGACCTTATTAACCTACGAGCAGTACTTC. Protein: CASSLRTLLTYEQYF.

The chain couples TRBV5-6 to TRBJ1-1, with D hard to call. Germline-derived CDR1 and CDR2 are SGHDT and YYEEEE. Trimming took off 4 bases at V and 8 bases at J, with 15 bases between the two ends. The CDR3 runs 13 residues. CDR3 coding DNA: TGTGCCAGCAGCGTTACGGGGAATTGGGAAGCTTTCTTT. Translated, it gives CASSVTGNWEAFF.

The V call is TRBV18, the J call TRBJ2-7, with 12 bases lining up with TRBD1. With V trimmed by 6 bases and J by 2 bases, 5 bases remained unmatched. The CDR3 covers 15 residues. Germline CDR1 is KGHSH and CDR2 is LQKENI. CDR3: CASSQGTGGTYEQYF. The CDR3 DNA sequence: TGTGCCAGCTCGCAGGGGACAGGGGGCACCTACGAGCAGTACTTC. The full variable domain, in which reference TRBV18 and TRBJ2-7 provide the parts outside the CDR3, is NAGVMQNPRHLVRRRGQEARLRCSPMKGHSHVYWYRQLPEEGLKFMVYLQKENIIDESGMPKERFSAEFPKEGPSILRIQQVVRGDSAAYFCASSQGTGGTYEQYFGPGTRLTVT.

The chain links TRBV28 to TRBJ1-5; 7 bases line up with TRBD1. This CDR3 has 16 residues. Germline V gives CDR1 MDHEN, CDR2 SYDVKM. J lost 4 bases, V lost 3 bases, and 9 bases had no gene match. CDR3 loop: CASSLAGTVRNQPQHF. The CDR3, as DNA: TGTGCCAGCAGTTTGGCGGGGACAGTTAGGAATCAGCCCCAGCATTTT.

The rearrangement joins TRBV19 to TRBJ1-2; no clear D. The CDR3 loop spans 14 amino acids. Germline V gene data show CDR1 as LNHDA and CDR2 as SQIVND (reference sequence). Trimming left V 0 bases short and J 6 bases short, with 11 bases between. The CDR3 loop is CASSIELRVDGYTF. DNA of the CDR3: TGTGCCAGTAGTATAGAGTTAAGGGTGGATGGCTACACCTTC. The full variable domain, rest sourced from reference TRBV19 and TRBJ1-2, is DGGITQSPKYLFRKEGQNVTLSCEQNLNHDAMYWYRQDPGQGLRLIYYSQIVNDFQKGDIAEGYSVSREKKESFPLTVTSAQKNPTAFYLCASSIELRVDGYTFGSGTRLTVV.

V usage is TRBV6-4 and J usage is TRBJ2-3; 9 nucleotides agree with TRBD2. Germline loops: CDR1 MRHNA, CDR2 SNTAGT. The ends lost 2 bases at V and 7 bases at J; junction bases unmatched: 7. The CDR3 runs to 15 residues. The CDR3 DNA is TGTGCCAGCAGTGACGTGATAGCGGGAGCGTATACGCAGTATTTT. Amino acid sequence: CASSDVIAGAYTQYF.

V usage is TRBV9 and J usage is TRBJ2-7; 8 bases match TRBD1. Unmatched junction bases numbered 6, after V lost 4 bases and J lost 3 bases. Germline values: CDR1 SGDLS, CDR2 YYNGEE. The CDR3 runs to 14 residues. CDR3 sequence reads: CASSPTGVLYEQYF. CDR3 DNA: TGTGCCAGCAGCCCGACAGGGGTTCTCTACGAGCAGTACTTC.

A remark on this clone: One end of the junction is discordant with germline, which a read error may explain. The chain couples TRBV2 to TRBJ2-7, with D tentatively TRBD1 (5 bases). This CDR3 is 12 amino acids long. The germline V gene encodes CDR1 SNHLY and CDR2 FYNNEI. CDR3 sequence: CASSDRLDRRDF. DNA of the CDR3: TGTGCCAGCAGCGACCGACTCGACAGAAGGGACTTC.

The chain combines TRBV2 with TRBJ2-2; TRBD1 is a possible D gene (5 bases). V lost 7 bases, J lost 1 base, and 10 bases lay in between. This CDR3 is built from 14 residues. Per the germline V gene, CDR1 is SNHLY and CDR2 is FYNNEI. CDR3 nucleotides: TGTGCCAGCACCCGGACACAGAACACCGGGGAGCTGTTTTTT. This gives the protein CASTRTQNTGELFF.

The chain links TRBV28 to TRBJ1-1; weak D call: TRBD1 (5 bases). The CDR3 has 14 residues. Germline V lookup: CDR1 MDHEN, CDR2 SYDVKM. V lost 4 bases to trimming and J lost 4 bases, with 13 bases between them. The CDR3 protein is CASSSVGGGTEAFF. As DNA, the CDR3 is TGTGCCAGCAGTTCCGTGGGGGGAGGCACTGAAGCTTTCTTT.

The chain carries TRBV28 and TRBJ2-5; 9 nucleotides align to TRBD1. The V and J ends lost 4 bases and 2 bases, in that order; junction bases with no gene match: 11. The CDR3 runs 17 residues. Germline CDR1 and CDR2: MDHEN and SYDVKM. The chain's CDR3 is CASSSSTTGGKQETQYF. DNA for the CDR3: TGTGCCAGCAGTTCCAGTACGACAGGGGGGAAGCAAGAGACCCAGTACTTC.